Listed here are 10 T cell receptor beta chains from one sample, sequenced in a study of shared clonotypes between healthy human individuals. CD45RO-negative, CCR7-positively selected cells formed the naive CD8 fraction, excluding terminally differentiated effector memory CD45RA+ cells. TCRdb's table, derived via immunoSEQ multiplex PCR, lists solely in-frame clones and lacks some. The data contain around 650,000 clones, about 95% of them singletons. The sample taken for sequencing was naive CD8+ T cells sorted from blood. Receptors were obtained from a woman in her thirties in good health.

Only one count was recorded for this clone. V usage is TRBV23-1 and J usage is TRBJ2-1; TRBD2 matches at 12 bases. TRBV23-1 is known as an ORF, though its function is uncertain. The junction had 14 bases not matched to a gene; V was cut back by 5 bases and J by 6 bases. The CDR3 loop spans 18 amino acids. The CDR3 spells CASSTGTSGQPSGNEQFF. The CDR3 DNA follows: TGCGCCAGCAGTACCGGGACTAGCGGGCAACCATCAGGCAATGAGCAGTTCTTC.

This clone was recorded only once. The J gene is TRBJ2-1, the V gene TRBV28, with 11 nucleotides matching TRBD2. V was clipped by 2 bases and J by 9 bases; unmatched bases: 6. Germline CDR1 MDHEN, CDR2 SYDVKM. The CDR3 runs 15 residues. The CDR3 reads CASSLSSGRGAEQFF. CDR3 sequence (DNA): TGTGCCAGCAGTTTAAGTAGCGGGAGGGGTGCTGAGCAGTTCTTC.

Comment on this clone: It may be a read error: a sequence one base away is much more abundant. The sample contains more than one DNA sequence encoding this CDR3. V is TRBV11-2 and J is TRBJ2-7; D gene ambiguous. Per germline, CDR1 SGHAT and CDR2 FQNNGV. CDR3 size: 11 residues. As DNA, the CDR3 is TGTGCCAGCAGCCTAGACTACGAGCAGTACTTC. This gives the protein CASSLDYEQYF.

The CDR3 loop is CASSLIVETQYF. The CDR3 DNA sequence: TGTGCCAGCAGCTTAATCGTGGAGACCCAGTACTTC. J is TRBJ2-5 and V is TRBV7-9; unclear D gene. The germline V gene encodes CDR1 SEHNR and CDR2 FQNEAQ (reference sequence). This CDR3 is 12 amino acids long. Trimming left V 2 bases short and J 5 bases short, with 6 bases between.

Details on this clone: The same CDR3 arises from other DNA sequences in this sample as well. CDR3 sequence (DNA): TGTGCCAGTAGTAACCGGGACAGAAACACCGGGGAGCTGTTTTTT. It codes for CASSNRDRNTGELFF. The rearrangement joins TRBV19 to TRBJ2-2; 7 bases align to TRBD1. V trimming: 4 bases; J trimming: 2 bases; junction bases outside the gene matches: 4. The CDR3 contains 15 residues. Germline CDR1 LNHDA, CDR2 SQIVND (reference sequence).

The rearrangement links TRBV5-1 to TRBJ2-2; 10 bases are shared with TRBD1. V was clipped by 0 bases and J by 4 bases; unmatched bases: 3. Germline V CDR1 and CDR2: SGHRS, YFSETQ. The CDR3 extends over 16 amino acids. CDR3 nucleotide sequence: TGCGCCAGCAGCTTGGGTCGACAGGGGGCCACCGGGGAGCTGTTTTTT. This gives the protein CASSLGRQGATGELFF.

The J gene is TRBJ2-3, the V gene TRBV6-5; D is ambiguous. V was trimmed by 2 bases and J by 2 bases, leaving 14 bases between them. The CDR3 sequence is 16 residues long. From germline, CDR1 is MNHEY and CDR2 SVGAGI. CDR3 coding DNA: TGTGCCAGCAGTTACCTACGAGCCCCAAACACAGATACGCAGTATTTT. Its protein is CASSYLRAPNTDTQYF.

The V gene is TRBV7-9, the J gene TRBJ2-1; a weak D match, TRBD1 (6 bases). Germline values: CDR1 SEHNR, CDR2 FQNEAQ (reference sequence). This CDR3 region has 14 residues. V lost 2 bases, J lost 2 bases, and 7 bases lay in between. CDR3 residues: CASSLTGTYNEQFF. The CDR3 bases are TGTGCCAGCAGCTTAACAGGGACCTACAATGAGCAGTTCTTC.

The V and J genes are TRBV14 and TRBJ2-5; perhaps TRBD2 as D (6 bases). V was pared by 0 bases and J by 2 bases, with 19 bases between. Per the germline V gene, CDR1 is SGHDN and CDR2 is FVKESK. The CDR3 has 18 residues. The CDR3 coding sequence is TGTGCCAGCAGCCAAGATATAGCGGTGACGGCAGAACAAGAGACCCAGTACTTC. Its protein product is CASSQDIAVTAEQETQYF.

The chain employs TRBV9 and TRBJ1-1; TRBD1 matches at 9 bases. The J segment lost 1 base and the V segment lost 2 bases, leaving 9 bases of the junction unmatched. The CDR3 covers 17 residues. Germline assignment: CDR1 SGDLS and CDR2 YYNGEE. The CDR3 reads CASSVSPGTGTNTEAFF. CDR3 nucleotides: TGTGCCAGCAGCGTTTCACCCGGGACAGGGACGAACACTGAAGCTTTCTTT.